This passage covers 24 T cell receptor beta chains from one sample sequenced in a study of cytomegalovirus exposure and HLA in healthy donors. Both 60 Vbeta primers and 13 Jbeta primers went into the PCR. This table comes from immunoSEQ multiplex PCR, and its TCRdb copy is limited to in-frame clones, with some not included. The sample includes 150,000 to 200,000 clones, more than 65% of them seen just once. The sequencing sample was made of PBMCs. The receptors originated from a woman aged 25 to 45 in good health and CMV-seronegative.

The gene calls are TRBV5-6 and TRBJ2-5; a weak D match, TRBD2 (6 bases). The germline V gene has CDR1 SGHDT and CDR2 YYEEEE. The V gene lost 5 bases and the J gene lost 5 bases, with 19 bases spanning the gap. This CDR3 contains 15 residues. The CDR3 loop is CASRLSGGAEETQYF. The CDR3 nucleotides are TGTGCCAGCAGACTCTCAGGCGGGGCTGAGGAGACCCAGTACTTC.

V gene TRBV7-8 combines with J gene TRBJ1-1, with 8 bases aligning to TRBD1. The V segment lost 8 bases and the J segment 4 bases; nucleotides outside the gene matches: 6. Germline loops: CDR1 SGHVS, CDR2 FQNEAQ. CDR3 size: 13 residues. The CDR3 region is CASWARGPTEAFF. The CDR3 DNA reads TGTGCCAGCTGGGCCAGGGGGCCCACTGAAGCTTTCTTT.

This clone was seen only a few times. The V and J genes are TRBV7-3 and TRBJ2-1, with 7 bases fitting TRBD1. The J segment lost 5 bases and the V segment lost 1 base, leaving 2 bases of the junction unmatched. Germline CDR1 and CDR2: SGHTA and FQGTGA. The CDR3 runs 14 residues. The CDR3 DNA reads TGTGCCAGCAGCTTAAGGACAGGTGACAATGAGCAGTTCTTC. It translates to CASSLRTGDNEQFF. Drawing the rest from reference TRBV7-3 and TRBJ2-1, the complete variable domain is GAGVSQTPSNKVTEKGKYVELRCDPISGHTALYWYRQSLGQGPEFLIYFQGTGAADDSGLPNDRFFAVRPEGSVSTLKIQRTERGDSAVYLCASSLRTGDNEQFFGPGTRLTVL.

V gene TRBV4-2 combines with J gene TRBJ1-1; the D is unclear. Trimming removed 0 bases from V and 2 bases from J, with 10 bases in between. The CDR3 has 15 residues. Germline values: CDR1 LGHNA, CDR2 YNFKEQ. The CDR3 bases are TGTGCCAGCAGCCAAGACGCCAGAAAAAACACTGAAGCTTTCTTT. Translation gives CASSQDARKNTEAFF.

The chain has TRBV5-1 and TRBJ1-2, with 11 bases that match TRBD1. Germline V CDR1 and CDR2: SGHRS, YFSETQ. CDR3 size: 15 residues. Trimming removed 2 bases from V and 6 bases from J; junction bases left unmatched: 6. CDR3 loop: CASSFTGQGANGYTF. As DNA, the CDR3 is TGCGCCAGCAGCTTTACCGGACAGGGGGCAAATGGCTACACCTTC.

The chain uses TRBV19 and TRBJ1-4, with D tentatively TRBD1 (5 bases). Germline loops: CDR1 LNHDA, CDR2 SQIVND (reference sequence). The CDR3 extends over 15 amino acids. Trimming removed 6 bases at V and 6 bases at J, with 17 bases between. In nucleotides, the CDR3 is TGTGCCAGTAGCCCGCAGGGTCATTCTGATGAAAAACTGTTTTTT. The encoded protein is CASSPQGHSDEKLFF.

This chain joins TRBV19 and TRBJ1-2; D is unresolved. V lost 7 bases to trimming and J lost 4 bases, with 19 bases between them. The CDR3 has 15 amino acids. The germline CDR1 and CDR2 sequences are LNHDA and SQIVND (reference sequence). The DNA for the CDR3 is TGTGCCAGTACCTTTCTGGAGGGCGCCTTCTATGGCTACACCTTC. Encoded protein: CASTFLEGAFYGYTF.

This chain's CDR3 is CASSPQGQGDTIYF. The DNA of the CDR3 is TGTGCCAGCAGTCCCCAGGGACAGGGAGACACCATATATTTT. The chain links TRBV27 to TRBJ1-3, with 9 positions matching TRBD1. V lost 5 bases and J lost 8; bases outside the gene matches: 7. CDR1 and CDR2 from the germline V gene are MNHEY and SMNVEV (reference sequence). CDR3 size: 14 residues.

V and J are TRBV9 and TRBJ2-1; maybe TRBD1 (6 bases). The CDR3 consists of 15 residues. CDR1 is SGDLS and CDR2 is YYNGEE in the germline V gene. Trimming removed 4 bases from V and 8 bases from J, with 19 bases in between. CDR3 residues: CASSLTPARTDEQFF. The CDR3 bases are TGTGCCAGCAGCCTGACCCCCGCCAGGACAGATGAGCAGTTCTTC.

In DNA form, the CDR3 reads TGTGCCAGCAGTTTATTTTCACAGGGGACTAACTATGGCTACACCTTC. Protein sequence: CASSLFSQGTNYGYTF. The chain is built from TRBV28 and TRBJ1-2, with 7 bases matching TRBD1. The germline gives CDR1 MDHEN, CDR2 SYDVKM. V gave up 1 base and J gave up 0 bases; unmatched junction bases: 5. The CDR3 runs to 16 residues.

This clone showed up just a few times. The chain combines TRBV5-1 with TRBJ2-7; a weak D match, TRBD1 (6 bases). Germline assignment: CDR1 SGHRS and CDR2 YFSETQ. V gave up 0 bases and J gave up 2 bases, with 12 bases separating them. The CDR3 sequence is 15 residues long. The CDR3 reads CASSLDGTSAYEQYF. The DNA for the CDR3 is TGCGCCAGCAGCTTGGACGGGACATCCGCCTACGAGCAGTACTTC.

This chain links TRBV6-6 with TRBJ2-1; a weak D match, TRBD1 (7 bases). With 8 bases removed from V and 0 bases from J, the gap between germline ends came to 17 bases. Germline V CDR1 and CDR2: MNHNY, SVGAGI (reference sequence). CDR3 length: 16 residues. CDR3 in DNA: TGTGCCAGCCTGGGGGGCGGGGACAGCTCCTACAATGAGCAGTTCTTC. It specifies CASLGGGDSSYNEQFF.

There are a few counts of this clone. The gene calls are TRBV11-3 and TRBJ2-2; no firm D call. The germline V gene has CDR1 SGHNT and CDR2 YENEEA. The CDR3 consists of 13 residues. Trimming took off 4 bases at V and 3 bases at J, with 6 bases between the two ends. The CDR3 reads CASSSPYTGELFF. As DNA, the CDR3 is TGTGCCAGCAGCTCCCCGTACACCGGGGAGCTGTTTTTT.

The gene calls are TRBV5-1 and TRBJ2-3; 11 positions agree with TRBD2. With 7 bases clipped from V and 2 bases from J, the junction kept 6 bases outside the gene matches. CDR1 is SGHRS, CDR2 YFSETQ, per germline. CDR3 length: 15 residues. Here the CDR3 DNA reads TGCGCCAGCCAGACTAGCGGGGCCACCACAGATACGCAGTATTTT. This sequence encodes CASQTSGATTDTQYF.

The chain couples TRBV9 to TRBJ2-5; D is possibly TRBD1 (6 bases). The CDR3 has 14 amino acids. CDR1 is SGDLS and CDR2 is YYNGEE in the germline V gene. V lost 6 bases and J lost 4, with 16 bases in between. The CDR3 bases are TGTGCCAGCACCAGGGGACCCTCAGGAGAGACCCAGTACTTC. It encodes CASTRGPSGETQYF.

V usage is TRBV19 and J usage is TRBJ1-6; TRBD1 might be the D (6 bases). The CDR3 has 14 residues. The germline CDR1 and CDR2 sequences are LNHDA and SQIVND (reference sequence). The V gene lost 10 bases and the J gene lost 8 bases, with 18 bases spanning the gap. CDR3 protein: CATRVGGVDSPLHF. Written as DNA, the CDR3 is TGTGCCACTCGCGTAGGGGGGGTTGATTCACCCCTCCACTTT.

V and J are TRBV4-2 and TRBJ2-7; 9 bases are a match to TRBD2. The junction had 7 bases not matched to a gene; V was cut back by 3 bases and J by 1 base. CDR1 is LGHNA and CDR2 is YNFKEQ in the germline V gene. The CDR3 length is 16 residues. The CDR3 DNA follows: TGTGCCAGCAGCCAGCCTACTAGCGGGCGTTCCTACGAGCAGTACTTC. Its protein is CASSQPTSGRSYEQYF.

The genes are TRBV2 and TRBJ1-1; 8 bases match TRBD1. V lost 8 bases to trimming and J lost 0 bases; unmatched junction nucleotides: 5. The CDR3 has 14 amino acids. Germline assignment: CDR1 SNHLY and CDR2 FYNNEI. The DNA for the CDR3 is TGTGCCAGCGGAACAGGGGGAATGAACACTGAAGCTTTCTTT. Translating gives CASGTGGMNTEAFF. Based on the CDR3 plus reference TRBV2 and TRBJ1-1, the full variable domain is EPEVTQTPSHQVTQMGQEVILRCVPISNHLYFYWYRQILGQKVEFLVSFYNNEISEKSEIFDDQFSVERPDGSNFTLKIRSTKLEDSAMYFCASGTGGMNTEAFFGQGTRLTVV.

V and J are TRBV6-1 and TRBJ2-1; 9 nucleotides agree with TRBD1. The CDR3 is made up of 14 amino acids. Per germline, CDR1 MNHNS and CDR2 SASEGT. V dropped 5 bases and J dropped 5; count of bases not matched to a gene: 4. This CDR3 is CASSSRTGDNEQFF. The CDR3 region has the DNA TGTGCCAGCAGTTCACGGACAGGGGACAATGAGCAGTTCTTC.

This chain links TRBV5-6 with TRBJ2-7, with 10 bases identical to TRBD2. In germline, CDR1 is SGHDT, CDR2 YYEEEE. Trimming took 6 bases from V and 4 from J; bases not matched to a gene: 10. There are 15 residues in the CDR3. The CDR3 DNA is TGTGCCAGCACCCTCGAACCGGGACTAGCGTACGAGCAGTACTTC. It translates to CASTLEPGLAYEQYF.

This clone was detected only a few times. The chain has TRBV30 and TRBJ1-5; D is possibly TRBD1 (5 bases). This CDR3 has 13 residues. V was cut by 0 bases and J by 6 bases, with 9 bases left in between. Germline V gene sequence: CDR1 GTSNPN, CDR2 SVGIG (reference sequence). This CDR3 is CAWSVQGGQPQHF. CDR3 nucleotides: TGTGCCTGGAGTGTGCAGGGAGGTCAGCCCCAGCATTTT.

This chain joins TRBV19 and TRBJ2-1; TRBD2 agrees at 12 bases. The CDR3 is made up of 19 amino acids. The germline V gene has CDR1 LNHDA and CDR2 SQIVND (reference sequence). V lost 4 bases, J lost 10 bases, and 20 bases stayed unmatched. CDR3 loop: CASSTLGLAGGPSTGEQFF. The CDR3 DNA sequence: TGTGCCAGTAGTACGTTAGGGCTAGCGGGAGGGCCCTCTACAGGAGAGCAGTTCTTC.

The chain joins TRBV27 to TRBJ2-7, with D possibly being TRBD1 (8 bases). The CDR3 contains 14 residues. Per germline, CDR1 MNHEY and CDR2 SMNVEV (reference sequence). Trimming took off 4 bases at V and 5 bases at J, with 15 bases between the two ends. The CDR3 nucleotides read TGTGCCAGCAGTTCTCAGGGGGCGGGAGACGAGCAGTACTTC. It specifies CASSSQGAGDEQYF.

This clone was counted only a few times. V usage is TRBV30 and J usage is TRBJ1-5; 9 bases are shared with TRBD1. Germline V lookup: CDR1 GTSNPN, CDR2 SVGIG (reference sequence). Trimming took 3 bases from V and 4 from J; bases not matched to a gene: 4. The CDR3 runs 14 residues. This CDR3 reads CAWRTGGANQPQHF. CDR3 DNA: TGTGCCTGGAGGACAGGGGGGGCAAATCAGCCCCAGCATTTT.